Below are 25 T cell receptor beta chains sequenced from a single sample in a study of response to subunit inactivated influenza vaccine. Each CDR3 protein is one row after TCRdb ran MiXCR on the RT-PCR reads. This sample has a few hundred thousand distinct CDR3 sequences, with approximately 11% found just once. Sequencing used PBMCs from blood, obtained roughly 6 weeks after vaccination. The receptors derive from a man aged 45-65 years who received an inactivated influenza vaccine.

In nucleotides, the CDR3 is TGTGCCAGCAGTGCCCGCAGGTCTTTAAATGAGCAGTTCTTC. Its translation is CASSARRSLNEQFF. The J gene is TRBJ2-1, the V gene TRBV25-1; D uncertain. Germline CDR1 is MGHDK and CDR2 is SYGVNS. This CDR3 spans 14 amino acids. Trimming stripped 4 bases from V and 7 bases from J, with 14 bases between.

This sequence joins TRBV29-1 and TRBJ2-2, with TRBD2 identical over 10 bases. This CDR3 has 14 residues. From germline, CDR1 is SQVTM and CDR2 ANQGSEA. The ends lost 6 bases at V and 0 bases at J; junction bases unmatched: 1. The CDR3 sequence: CSVGTSANTGELFF. The CDR3 DNA is TGCAGCGTGGGGACTAGCGCGAACACCGGGGAGCTGTTTTTT.

The table lists this clonotype with a few counts. The rearrangement joins TRBV20-1 to TRBJ1-2, with TRBD1 matching over 7 bases. The CDR3 contains 14 residues. After removal of 3 bases from V and 1 base from J, the junction contained 5 bases not matched to a gene. Germline V gene data show CDR1 as DFQATT and CDR2 as SNEGSKA (reference sequence). The CDR3 loop is CSASPGQINYGYTF. DNA of the CDR3: TGCAGTGCTAGTCCGGGACAGATTAACTATGGCTACACCTTC.

The table lists this clonotype with many counts. The chain uses TRBV5-1 and TRBJ2-7; 7 bases line up with TRBD1. The V gene's germline CDR1 is SGHRS and CDR2 YFSETQ. This CDR3 contains 13 residues. V shed 2 bases, J shed 3 bases, and the junction held 2 bases outside the gene matches. The DNA for the CDR3 is TGCGCCAGCAGCTTTGGACAGGTCTACGAGCAGTACTTC. Translated: CASSFGQVYEQYF.

This clonotype was observed a few times. The chain combines TRBV15 with TRBJ2-1; D ambiguous. In germline, CDR1 is LNHNV, CDR2 YYDKDF (reference sequence). The CDR3 is 13 amino acids. V lost 0 bases to trimming and J lost 9 bases, with 9 bases between them. CDR3 amino acids: CATSRETTSEQFF. CDR3 nucleotide sequence: TGTGCCACCAGCAGAGAGACCACATCTGAGCAGTTCTTC.

The CDR3 sequence: CAISLGTDAETQYF. The DNA for the CDR3 is TGTGCCATCAGTCTCGGGACAGACGCGGAGACCCAGTACTTC. This sequence joins TRBV10-3 and TRBJ2-5; 7 nucleotides match TRBD1. The CDR3 contains 14 residues. V was pared by 5 bases and J by 5 bases, with 8 bases of the junction left unmatched. The germline gives CDR1 ENHRY, CDR2 SYGVKD.

The chain employs TRBV5-1 and TRBJ2-5; D call uncertain. The CDR3 is 14 residues long. Trimming shortened V by 5 bases and J by 7 bases, and 18 bases separated the two germline ends. In germline, CDR1 is SGHRS, CDR2 YFSETQ. CDR3 DNA: TGCGCCAGCAGTCTTGACCAGGTTCCGGGGACCCAGTACTTC. Its protein product is CASSLDQVPGTQYF.

This chain connects TRBV11-2 to TRBJ2-5, with 13 nucleotides matching TRBD2. This CDR3 contains 17 residues. V gave up 0 bases and J gave up 1 base; unmatched junction bases: 2. The germline V gene encodes CDR1 SGHAT and CDR2 FQNNGV. In DNA, the CDR3 is TGTGCCAGCAGCTTAGAGGGACTAGCGGGGTTCCAAGAGACCCAGTACTTC. This gives the protein CASSLEGLAGFQETQYF.

In this sample, this clonotype turned up a few times. The chain carries TRBV29-1 and TRBJ2-5, with D perhaps TRBD1 (5 bases). Germline loops: CDR1 SQVTM, CDR2 ANQGSEA. The CDR3 is 14 amino acids. The V gene lost 3 bases and the J gene lost 0 bases, with 11 bases spanning the gap. CDR3 DNA sequence: TGCAGCGTTGAGGACACTTCGTACCAAGAGACCCAGTACTTC. It translates to CSVEDTSYQETQYF.

This clonotype was counted a few times. This rearrangement joins TRBV28 to TRBJ2-7, with 10 bases fitting TRBD2. The germline V gene has CDR1 MDHEN and CDR2 SYDVKM. Trimming removed 2 bases from V and 1 base from J; junction bases left unmatched: 2. The CDR3 has 15 amino acids. The CDR3 loop is CASSLLAGESYEQYF. The CDR3 bases are TGTGCCAGCAGTTTACTAGCGGGGGAATCCTACGAGCAGTACTTC.

The chain recombines TRBV6-1 with TRBJ2-5, with D possibly TRBD2 on 8 matching bases. Germline V lookup: CDR1 MNHNS, CDR2 SASEGT. Trimming shortened V by 4 bases and J by 1 base, and 22 bases separated the two germline ends. This CDR3 is built from 18 residues. The CDR3 loop reads CASSGTGKLAAIQETQYF. In DNA form, the CDR3 reads TGTGCCAGCAGTGGGACAGGAAAACTAGCGGCCATCCAAGAGACCCAGTACTTC.

The rearrangement links TRBV10-3 to TRBJ2-7; 14 bases are a match to TRBD2. Per the germline V gene, CDR1 is ENHRY and CDR2 is SYGVKD. Trimming cost V 3 bases and J 4 bases; bases outside gene matches: 8. CDR3 length: 17 amino acids. The CDR3 DNA sequence: TGTGCCATCAGTGATCCCGGGACTAGCGGGAGTACGTACGAGCAGTACTTC. It specifies CAISDPGTSGSTYEQYF.

This clonotype appeared once. The chain couples TRBV11-3 to TRBJ2-1; TRBD1 matches at 8 bases. This CDR3 region has 12 residues. Germline-derived CDR1 and CDR2 are SGHNT and YENEEA. The V gene end was trimmed by 5 bases and the J gene end by 9 bases; junction bases not matched to a gene: 3. As DNA, the CDR3 is TGTGCCAGCAGCGACAGGGGTCGTGAGCAGTTCTTC. It translates to CASSDRGREQFF.

V usage is TRBV20-1 and J usage is TRBJ2-5; D not resolved. This CDR3 has 11 amino acids. Trimming took 5 bases from V and 2 from J, leaving 6 bases between them. From germline, CDR1 is DFQATT and CDR2 SNEGSKA (reference sequence). Here the CDR3 reads CSAYTQETQYF. As DNA, the CDR3 is TGCAGTGCTTATACACAAGAGACCCAGTACTTC.

The table lists this clonotype with a few counts. This chain connects TRBV19 to TRBJ2-7; tentatively, D is TRBD2 (5 bases). The CDR3 contains 12 residues. The V gene's germline CDR1 is LNHDA and CDR2 SQIVND (reference sequence). The V gene lost 5 bases and the J gene lost 3 bases, with 8 bases spanning the gap. The CDR3 sequence is CASSGLGYEQYF. CDR3 DNA: TGTGCCAGTAGTGGACTCGGCTACGAGCAGTACTTC.

This clonotype was seen only a few times. The chain combines TRBV27 with TRBJ1-4; D not resolved. The CDR3 consists of 16 residues. In germline, CDR1 is MNHEY, CDR2 SMNVEV (reference sequence). V shed 1 base and J shed 0 bases, with 9 bases lying between them. The CDR3 DNA sequence: TGTGCCAGCAGTTTATATCCCACCGCAACTAATGAAAAACTGTTTTTT. Translating gives CASSLYPTATNEKLFF.

The J gene is TRBJ1-1, the V gene TRBV12-3 or TRBV12-4; 7 nucleotides align to TRBD1. Trimming took 3 bases from V and 3 from J; bases not matched to a gene: 4. The CDR3 has 14 amino acids. This CDR3 is CASSFTGADTEAFF. CDR3 bases: TGTGCCAGCAGTTTTACAGGGGCGGACACTGAAGCTTTCTTT.

This clonotype has ten or more counts. This chain joins TRBV20-1 and TRBJ2-3; D uncertain. The CDR3 loop spans 13 amino acids. CDR1 DFQATT and CDR2 SNEGSKA come from the germline V gene (reference sequence). Trimming stripped 6 bases from V and 0 bases from J, with 10 bases between. The CDR3 nucleotides are TGCAGTGCCTTAGGGTATAGCACAGATACGCAGTATTTT. Translating gives CSALGYSTDTQYF.

V is TRBV24-1 and J is TRBJ2-5, with TRBD1 identical over 8 bases. CDR3 length: 15 amino acids. Unmatched junction bases numbered 5, after V lost 2 bases and J lost 4 bases. From germline, CDR1 is KGHDR and CDR2 SFDVKD. CDR3 nucleotide sequence: TGTGCCACCAGTGATTGGGGCAGGGGGCGAGAGACCCAGTACTTC. Translated, it gives CATSDWGRGRETQYF.

This chain uses TRBV2 with TRBJ2-3, with no clear D. The V end was cut by 6 bases, the J end by 1 base, with 14 bases between. Germline lookup yields CDR1 SNHLY and CDR2 FYNNEI. This CDR3 comprises 15 residues. The CDR3: CASRKQILRTDTQYF. DNA of the CDR3: TGTGCCAGCAGGAAACAGATCTTACGCACAGATACGCAGTATTTT.

The CDR3 here is CASSRRVMNTEAFF. The CDR3 nucleotides are TGTGCCAGCAGCCGTCGGGTTATGAACACTGAAGCTTTCTTT. The gene calls are TRBV6-1 and TRBJ1-1; D gene ambiguous. CDR1 and CDR2 (germline): MNHNS, SASEGT. This CDR3 contains 14 residues. V shed 6 bases and J shed 0 bases, with 11 bases lying between them.

This clonotype was observed a few times. The chain joins TRBV20-1 to TRBJ1-5, with 10 bases lining up with TRBD1. Germline lookup yields CDR1 DFQATT and CDR2 SNEGSKA (reference sequence). V lost 4 bases to trimming and J lost 7 bases; unmatched junction nucleotides: 10. The CDR3 covers 15 residues. The CDR3: CSAKAGTGAEQPQHF. The CDR3 DNA follows: TGCAGTGCTAAAGCCGGGACAGGGGCGGAACAGCCCCAGCATTTT.

This chain uses TRBV11-2 with TRBJ2-7; D call uncertain. The CDR3 runs to 13 residues. V was clipped by 5 bases and J by 2 bases, with 10 bases between them. Germline V gene sequence: CDR1 SGHAT, CDR2 FQNNGV. The CDR3 here is CASSTARTYEQYF. CDR3 in DNA: TGTGCCAGCAGCACGGCTAGAACCTACGAGCAGTACTTC.

This clonotype was detected many times. CDR3 coding DNA: TGCGCCAGCAGCCCCGTGGCAGAGACCTACAATGAGCAGTTCTTC. Its translation: CASSPVAETYNEQFF. V and J are TRBV4-3 and TRBJ2-1; no reliable D call. The CDR3 is 15 amino acids. Per the germline V gene, CDR1 is LGHNA and CDR2 is YSLEER. V was shortened by 4 bases and J by 2 bases, with 12 bases between the two germline ends.

This rearrangement joins TRBV9 to TRBJ2-5; 7 bases line up with TRBD1. Germline CDR1 is SGDLS and CDR2 is YYNGEE. This CDR3 region has 16 residues. J lost 1 base, V lost 0 bases, and 6 bases had no gene match. The CDR3 DNA reads as TGTGCCAGCAGCGTAGCTACGGGACAGCGCCAAGAGACCCAGTACTTC. Its protein product is CASSVATGQRQETQYF.